Below are 25 T cell receptor beta chains sequenced from a single sample in a study of control samples from healthy donors and cancer patients. TCRdb's copy holds only in-frame clones and misses some; the assay was immunoSEQ multiplex PCR. The sample lists some 65,000 clones; 75% to 90% were seen once. The material sequenced was PBMCs. The receptors derive from a woman between 50 and 59 years old with lung cancer.

The V and J genes are TRBV7-2 and TRBJ2-7, with 8 nucleotides matching TRBD2. V gave up 1 base and J gave up 2 bases; unmatched junction bases: 10. The CDR3 is made up of 17 amino acids. Germline lookup yields CDR1 SGHTA and CDR2 FQGNSA. CDR3 in amino acids: CASSLVAVSGGPYEQYF. In nucleotides, the CDR3 is TGTGCCAGCAGCTTAGTGGCTGTGAGCGGGGGCCCCTACGAGCAGTACTTC.

This sequence joins TRBV5-1 and TRBJ1-1; D not certain. V gave up 1 base and J gave up 0 bases, with 10 bases separating them. Germline CDR1 is SGHRS and CDR2 is YFSETQ. CDR3 length: 15 amino acids. CDR3 region: CASSLNPGVNTEAFF. CDR3 nucleotide sequence: TGCGCCAGCAGCTTGAACCCGGGAGTGAACACTGAAGCTTTCTTT.

This clone was seen only once. The chain carries TRBV7-9 and TRBJ1-5; no definite D call. Trimming took 1 base from V and 0 from J, leaving 4 bases between them. The CDR3 extends over 14 amino acids. Germline V gene data show CDR1 as SEHNR and CDR2 as FQNEAQ (reference sequence). The CDR3 DNA follows: TGTGCCAGCAGCTTAGGTTATAGCAATCAGCCCCAGCATTTT. This translates into CASSLGYSNQPQHF.

The CDR3 sequence is CASSIGRSLITEAFF. In DNA, the CDR3 is TGTGCCAGTAGTATAGGTCGCAGCCTTATCACTGAAGCTTTCTTT. The chain recombines TRBV19 with TRBJ1-1; D is unresolved. Germline loops: CDR1 LNHDA, CDR2 SQIVND (reference sequence). V lost 1 base and J 4 bases, leaving 13 bases between the germline ends. The CDR3 is 15 residues long.

The V gene is TRBV28, the J gene TRBJ2-7, with no clear D. The CDR3 covers 13 residues. CDR1 and CDR2 from the germline V gene are MDHEN and SYDVKM. The ends were cut back, 6 bases at V and 2 bases at J, with 11 bases in the middle. The CDR3 DNA sequence: TGTGCCAGCAGGGGTCCCGGCCCCTACGAGCAGTACTTC. It codes for CASRGPGPYEQYF.

The CDR3 DNA sequence: TGTGCCAGCAGTTACAGACAGTCCTACGAGCAGTACTTC. Translation: CASSYRQSYEQYF. The gene calls are TRBV6-5 and TRBJ2-7, with D possibly matching TRBD1 (5 bases). This CDR3 is 13 amino acids long. Between the trimmed V and J ends, which lost 2 bases and 1 base, there was a span of 6 bases. Germline V gives CDR1 MNHEY, CDR2 SVGAGI.

This sequence joins TRBV5-4 and TRBJ2-5, with D tentatively TRBD2 (6 bases). This CDR3 region has 14 residues. V lost 4 bases and J lost 0, with 10 bases in between. Germline CDR1 SGHNT, CDR2 YYREEE (reference sequence). CDR3 protein: CASSPEGHQETQYF. CDR3 bases: TGTGCCAGCAGCCCGGAGGGCCACCAAGAGACCCAGTACTTC.

Of note for this clone: A junction end diverges from the germline sequence, so it may reflect a read error. The same CDR3 can be traced to other DNA sequences in this sample. The chain is built from TRBV7-9 and TRBJ1-1; TRBD1 is a possible D gene (6 bases). CDR3 size: 12 residues. Germline loops: CDR1 SEHNR, CDR2 FQNEAQ (reference sequence). CDR3 region: CASHRENTEAFF. The CDR3 DNA is TGTGCCTCGCACAGGGAGAACACTGAGGCTTTCTTT. Based on the CDR3 plus reference TRBV7-9 and TRBJ1-1, the full variable domain is DTGVSQNPRHKITKRGQNVTFRCDPISEHNRLYWYRQTLGQGPEFLTYFQNEAQLEKSRLLSDRFSAERPKGSFSTLEIQRTEQGDSAMYLCASHRENTEAFFGQGTRLTVV.

This sequence joins TRBV5-6 and TRBJ2-1, with D unresolved. V dropped 6 bases and J dropped 5 bases, with 9 bases sitting between them. CDR1 is SGHDT and CDR2 is YYEEEE in the germline V gene. The CDR3 totals 12 residues. CDR3 loop: CASTLGNNEQFF. In nucleotides, the CDR3 is TGTGCCAGCACCCTAGGAAACAATGAGCAGTTCTTC.

The gene calls are TRBV7-2 and TRBJ1-2; D not resolved. From germline, CDR1 is SGHTA and CDR2 FQGNSA. This CDR3 is built from 14 residues. The V end was cut by 5 bases, the J end by 8 bases, with 18 bases between. The CDR3: CASSPTAASDGYTF. In nucleotides, the CDR3 is TGTGCCAGCAGCCCAACGGCCGCCTCCGACGGCTACACCTTC.

This clone was recorded only once. This chain joins TRBV24-1 and TRBJ2-2; no firm D call. This CDR3 region has 14 residues. Germline V gives CDR1 KGHDR, CDR2 SFDVKD. V was pared by 3 bases and J by 4 bases, with 8 bases between. This CDR3 reads CATSDMVGTGELFF. CDR3 DNA: TGTGCCACCAGTGATATGGTGGGCACCGGGGAGCTGTTTTTT.

The rearrangement uses TRBV13 and TRBJ2-7, with D possibly called TRBD1 or TRBD2 (6 bases each). The germline V gene has CDR1 PRHDT and CDR2 FYEKMQ (reference sequence). The length of the CDR3 is 14 residues. V was clipped by 2 bases and J by 3 bases, with 11 bases between them. As DNA, the CDR3 is TGTGCCAGCAGCTTAATCGGGGGCGTCTACGAGCAGTACTTC. This sequence encodes CASSLIGGVYEQYF.

V is TRBV5-6 and J is TRBJ2-7; 11 nucleotides match TRBD1. The J segment lost 5 bases and the V segment lost 4 bases, leaving 5 bases of the junction unmatched. Per germline, CDR1 SGHDT and CDR2 YYEEEE. CDR3 length: 14 amino acids. This CDR3 is CASSRGQGGDEQYF. In DNA form, the CDR3 reads TGTGCCAGCAGCCGGGGACAGGGGGGCGACGAGCAGTACTTC.

Points on this clone: This sample includes further DNA sequences coding for the same CDR3. This sequence joins TRBV5-1 and TRBJ2-7; 10 bases match TRBD2. Germline V gives CDR1 SGHRS, CDR2 YFSETQ. There are 18 residues in the CDR3. Trimming cost V 1 base and J 1 base; bases outside gene matches: 11. CDR3 coding DNA: TGCGCCAGCAGCTTGAAGGCTAGCGGGGGACGTAATTCCTACGAGCAGTACTTC. Its protein is CASSLKASGGRNSYEQYF.

This clone came up once. This rearrangement joins TRBV5-4 to TRBJ2-1; no firm D call. Germline V gene sequence: CDR1 SGHNT, CDR2 YYREEE (reference sequence). The CDR3 extends over 13 amino acids. Trimming pared 1 base from V and 8 bases from J, leaving 10 bases between. CDR3 in amino acids: CASSLTTVDEQFF. The DNA for the CDR3 is TGTGCCAGCAGCTTGACTACCGTCGATGAGCAGTTCTTC.

The rearrangement links TRBV6-6 to TRBJ1-5, with 9 bases matching TRBD1. Germline trimming cut 0 bases from V and 5 bases from J; bases unmatched to any gene: 5. This CDR3 spans 16 amino acids. Germline V gene sequence: CDR1 MNHNY, CDR2 SVGAGI (reference sequence). The CDR3 DNA reads as TGTGCCAGCAGTTACTCTGAGGACAGGGGCGATCAGCCCCAGCATTTT. This codes for CASSYSEDRGDQPQHF.

This clone has a handful of counts. The genes are TRBV6-6 and TRBJ1-2; TRBD1 agrees at 9 bases. Germline CDR1 reads MNHNY; CDR2 reads SVGAGI (reference sequence). The ends lost 5 bases at V and 2 bases at J; junction bases unmatched: 6. This CDR3 spans 15 amino acids. CDR3 DNA: TGTGCCAGCAGTCCCAGGGACAGGGCCAACTATGGCTACACCTTC. Translating it yields CASSPRDRANYGYTF.

This clone was counted only a few times. This rearrangement joins TRBV6-1 to TRBJ2-3; 7 nucleotides align to TRBD2. V lost 4 bases, J lost 1 base, and 14 bases stayed unmatched. The CDR3 sequence is 18 residues long. CDR1 and CDR2 from the germline V gene are MNHNS and SASEGT. The CDR3 is CASSGAGRVAMGTDTQYF. CDR3 DNA: TGTGCCAGCAGTGGGGCTGGGAGGGTAGCGATGGGCACAGATACGCAGTATTTT.

The rearrangement links TRBV5-4 to TRBJ2-7; TRBD1 matches at 7 bases. This CDR3 contains 16 residues. CDR1 and CDR2 (germline): SGHNT, YYREEE (reference sequence). V lost 0 bases to trimming and J lost 2 bases; unmatched junction nucleotides: 8. Here the CDR3 DNA reads TGTGCCAGCAGCTTGGGGGTGGCGCAGGGGGCCTACGAGCAGTACTTC. Protein sequence: CASSLGVAQGAYEQYF.

This clone was observed a single time. This rearrangement joins TRBV27 to TRBJ1-2, with D possibly being TRBD1 (6 bases). This CDR3 region has 14 residues. Between the trimmed V and J ends, which lost 0 bases and 9 bases, there was a span of 14 bases. CDR1 and CDR2 (germline): MNHEY, SMNVEV (reference sequence). CDR3 DNA: TGTGCCAGCAGTTTATCTGGGGGGCCTGGGAGCTACACCTTC. It specifies CASSLSGGPGSYTF.

This clone was seen only once. The chain is built from TRBV27 and TRBJ2-7, with 9 bases aligning to TRBD2. The CDR3 covers 13 residues. V trimming: 4 bases; J trimming: 4 bases; junction bases outside the gene matches: 2. CDR1 is MNHEY, CDR2 SMNVEV, per germline (reference sequence). The CDR3 coding sequence is TGTGCCAGCAGTTGGCTAGCGGGGTACGAGCAGTACTTC. It is translated as CASSWLAGYEQYF.

The chain joins TRBV24-1 to TRBJ2-1; D remains ambiguous. CDR3 length: 14 residues. CDR1 and CDR2 (germline): KGHDR, SFDVKD. Trimming cost V 0 bases and J 4 bases, with 6 bases left between them. Written as DNA, the CDR3 is TGTGCCACCAGTGATTTGCTGGGGTACAATGAGCAGTTCTTC. This translates into CATSDLLGYNEQFF.

This clone has only a few counts. The rearrangement uses TRBV30 and TRBJ1-3; D gene unclear. Germline lookup yields CDR1 GTSNPN and CDR2 SVGIG (reference sequence). This CDR3 comprises 15 residues. The V end lost 0 bases, the J end lost 4 bases, and 13 bases lay between the germline ends. The DNA for the CDR3 is TGTGCCTGGAGTGTGGGAGGTATGACCGGAAACACCATATATTTT. Protein product: CAWSVGGMTGNTIYF. Using reference TRBV30 and TRBJ1-3 for the parts outside the CDR3, the full variable domain is SQTIHQWPATLVQPVGSPLSLECTVEGTSNPNLYWYRQAAGRGLQLLFYSVGIGQISSEVPQNLSASRPQDRQFILSSKKLLLSDSGFYLCAWSVGGMTGNTIYFGEGSWLTVV.

The genes are TRBV9 and TRBJ2-3, with D possibly TRBD1 on 6 matching bases. Germline V gene data show CDR1 as SGDLS and CDR2 as YYNGEE. V lost 2 bases to trimming and J lost 3 bases, with 7 bases between them. CDR3 length: 13 residues. The CDR3 loop is CASSVQGTDTQYF. As DNA, the CDR3 is TGTGCCAGCAGCGTTCAGGGGACAGATACGCAGTATTTT.

The V and J genes are TRBV4-3 and TRBJ1-5; D is unclear. Trimming took 0 bases from V and 1 from J, leaving 7 bases between them. The germline CDR1 and CDR2 sequences are LGHNA and YSLEER. This CDR3 spans 15 amino acids. CDR3 residues: CASSQEFPSNQPQHF. The CDR3 DNA sequence: TGCGCCAGCAGCCAAGAGTTCCCCAGCAATCAGCCCCAGCATTTT.